These 27 T cell receptor beta chains were all obtained from the same sample, sequenced in a study of CD8 T cells in Susac syndrome. Reverse transcription of about 0.5 to 1 ug RNA was carried out with random hexamers. TCRdb independently ran MiXCR on the immunoSEQ multiplex PCR reads; one entry per CDR3 protein. The sample carries about 200,000 distinct CDR3 sequences, nearly 95% recorded once. Input material: CD4+ T cells from PBMCs. These TCRs come from a human donor with multiple sclerosis.

This rearrangement joins TRBV20-1 to TRBJ2-3; 7 nucleotides agree with TRBD2. The CDR3 is 15 amino acids. V was clipped by 5 bases and J by 6 bases; unmatched bases: 14. Germline V gene lookup returns CDR1 DFQATT and CDR2 SNEGSKA (reference sequence). The CDR3 protein is CSAPLAARGRDTQYF. In DNA, the CDR3 is TGCAGTGCTCCCCTAGCGGCACGGGGCAGGGATACGCAGTATTTT.

The V and J genes are TRBV4-2 and TRBJ2-7; 12 nucleotides match TRBD2. The ends lost 4 bases at V and 4 bases at J; junction bases unmatched: 8. Germline assignment: CDR1 LGHNA and CDR2 YNFKEQ. The CDR3 totals 16 residues. CDR3 sequence reads: CASSPTLTSGSYEQYF. DNA of the CDR3: TGTGCCAGCAGCCCAACCCTGACTAGCGGGAGTTACGAGCAGTACTTC.

The V gene is TRBV29-1, the J gene TRBJ2-1; TRBD2 might be the D (6 bases). V lost 4 bases, J lost 8 bases, and 12 bases lay in between. This CDR3 region has 12 residues. Looked up from germline, CDR1 is SQVTM and CDR2 is ANQGSEA. The CDR3 here is CSVGGLRDEQFF. In nucleotides, the CDR3 is TGCAGCGTTGGGGGACTTAGGGATGAGCAGTTCTTC.

The chain employs TRBV3-1 and TRBJ2-7; D remains ambiguous. The CDR3 totals 14 residues. The V and J ends lost 1 base and 7 bases respectively, with 14 bases between them. CDR1 and CDR2 from the germline V gene are LGHDT and YNNKEL (reference sequence). The CDR3 nucleotides read TGTGCCAGCAGCCAAGTTGGGCGCCTTGGTGAGCAGTACTTC. It yields the protein CASSQVGRLGEQYF.

The V call is TRBV29-1, the J call TRBJ1-1; D call uncertain. The CDR3 totals 14 residues. Germline CDR1 is SQVTM and CDR2 is ANQGSEA. V lost 6 bases and J lost 0, with 14 bases in between. Here the CDR3 reads CSVGGLQMNTEAFF. CDR3 bases: TGCAGCGTGGGTGGGCTACAGATGAACACTGAAGCTTTCTTT.

The chain is built from TRBV20-1 and TRBJ2-5; D ambiguous. V lost 6 bases, J lost 2 bases, and 13 bases lay in between. This CDR3 is built from 13 residues. CDR1 is DFQATT, CDR2 SNEGSKA, per germline (reference sequence). The CDR3 nucleotides are TGCAGTGCGACCGGCAGGATTCAAGAGACCCAGTACTTC. This sequence encodes CSATGRIQETQYF.

The gene calls are TRBV16 and TRBJ2-7; D unresolved. The CDR3 extends over 13 amino acids. Trimming removed 3 bases at V and 3 bases at J, with 9 bases between. Looked up from germline, CDR1 is KGHSY and CDR2 is FQNENV. The CDR3 sequence is CASSQGNLYEQYF. CDR3 sequence (DNA): TGTGCCAGCAGCCAGGGAAACCTCTACGAGCAGTACTTC.

V gene TRBV3-1 combines with J gene TRBJ1-1; no reliable D call. Germline lookup yields CDR1 LGHDT and CDR2 YNNKEL (reference sequence). Trimming shortened V by 0 bases and J by 2 bases, and 10 bases separated the two germline ends. This CDR3 has 15 residues. The CDR3 reads CASSQDGAFNTEAFF. The CDR3 DNA follows: TGTGCCAGCAGCCAAGATGGCGCCTTTAACACTGAAGCTTTCTTT.

The V call is TRBV2, the J call TRBJ1-2; D unresolved. CDR3 size: 14 residues. V was trimmed by 3 bases and J by 3 bases, leaving 11 bases between them. Germline values: CDR1 SNHLY, CDR2 FYNNEI. The CDR3 DNA is TGTGCCAGCAGTGAGTTGGAAGGGTACTATGGCTACACCTTC. Residues: CASSELEGYYGYTF. The variable domain in full, with the rest retrieved from reference TRBV2 and TRBJ1-2, is EPEVTQTPSHQVTQMGQEVILRCVPISNHLYFYWYRQILGQKVEFLVSFYNNEISEKSEIFDDQFSVERPDGSNFTLKIRSTKLEDSAMYFCASSELEGYYGYTFGSGTRLTVV.

The chain has TRBV5-1 and TRBJ2-2; D is possibly TRBD1 (5 bases). With 4 bases removed from V and 8 bases from J, the gap between germline ends came to 9 bases. The CDR3 sequence is 12 residues long. Germline-derived CDR1 and CDR2 are SGHRS and YFSETQ. Written as DNA, the CDR3 is TGCGCCAGCAGCAACCAGGGAGGGGAGCTGTTTTTT. This sequence encodes CASSNQGGELFF.

The chain couples TRBV6-5 to TRBJ2-7; D call uncertain. The CDR3 is made up of 13 amino acids. Per the germline V gene, CDR1 is MNHEY and CDR2 is SVGAGI. Trimming stripped 2 bases from V and 8 bases from J, with 13 bases between. This CDR3 reads CASSYRSALQQYF. CDR3 nucleotide sequence: TGTGCCAGCAGTTACAGGAGTGCCCTCCAGCAGTACTTC.

The CDR3 bases are TGCAGTGCTAGACCCCCAGGCAGGGCCCTCACAGATACGCAGTATTTT. It specifies CSARPPGRALTDTQYF. The chain carries TRBV20-1 and TRBJ2-3, with D possibly matching TRBD1 (5 bases). Germline V lookup: CDR1 DFQATT, CDR2 SNEGSKA (reference sequence). V dropped 2 bases and J dropped 2 bases, with 17 bases sitting between them. This CDR3 has 16 residues.

This chain uses TRBV6-5 with TRBJ2-7; 11 nucleotides agree with TRBD2. V lost 2 bases and J lost 5; bases outside the gene matches: 8. The CDR3 has 16 residues. The germline gives CDR1 MNHEY, CDR2 SVGAGI. Here the CDR3 DNA reads TGTGCCAGCAGTTACCTATTTACTAGCGGGGGTCACGAGCAGTACTTC. Its protein product is CASSYLFTSGGHEQYF.

The rearrangement uses TRBV20-1 and TRBJ2-5; 15 positions agree with TRBD2. Trimming took 6 bases from V and 5 from J; bases not matched to a gene: 4. CDR3 length: 14 residues. Germline CDR1 and CDR2: DFQATT and SNEGSKA (reference sequence). Here the CDR3 DNA reads TGCAGTGCCCGGACTAGCGGGAGGGGTGAGACCCAGTACTTC. This translates into CSARTSGRGETQYF.

The V and J genes are TRBV4-1 and TRBJ2-5, with D uncertain. CDR1 and CDR2 (germline): MGHRA, YSYEKL. V was pared by 2 bases and J by 5 bases, with 9 bases between. The CDR3 has 13 residues. The CDR3 sequence is CASSQWRRETQYF. The CDR3 DNA follows: TGCGCCAGCAGCCAATGGCGGCGCGAGACCCAGTACTTC.

The V call is TRBV29-1, the J call TRBJ1-1; D is undetermined. The germline gives CDR1 SQVTM, CDR2 ANQGSEA. V was clipped by 3 bases and J by 9 bases, with 17 bases between them. The CDR3 sequence is 13 residues long. The CDR3, as DNA: TGCAGCGTTGAGACCCCCCCCGGCCCCAAAGCTTTCTTT. Protein sequence: CSVETPPGPKAFF.

The rearrangement uses TRBV30 and TRBJ1-4; D may be TRBD1 (5 bases). CDR1 and CDR2 from the germline V gene are GTSNPN and SVGIG (reference sequence). The CDR3 sequence is 15 residues long. With 0 bases removed from V and 5 bases from J, the gap between germline ends came to 13 bases. The CDR3 DNA reads as TGTGCCTGGAGTGTACTGGGCAGGGTGAATGAAAAACTGTTTTTT. This codes for CAWSVLGRVNEKLFF.

The V call is TRBV6-2 or TRBV6-3, the J call TRBJ1-2, with unresolved D. CDR3 length: 14 residues. Per germline, CDR1 MNHEY and CDR2 SVGEGT. With 2 bases removed from V and 3 bases from J, the gap between germline ends came to 10 bases. DNA for the CDR3: TGTGCCAGCAGTTACGACGGGGTGGACTATGGCTACACCTTC. Translating gives CASSYDGVDYGYTF.

V gene TRBV30 combines with J gene TRBJ1-3; D call uncertain. V was trimmed by 5 bases and J by 0 bases, leaving 8 bases between them. There are 13 residues in the CDR3. The germline V gene has CDR1 GTSNPN and CDR2 SVGIG (reference sequence). In DNA form, the CDR3 reads TGTGCCTGGGAACGCTCCTCTGGAAACACCATATATTTT. As protein: CAWERSSGNTIYF.

The chain links TRBV7-9 to TRBJ2-3; D is unresolved. CDR1 and CDR2 (germline): SEHNR, FQNEAQ (reference sequence). Trimming pared 5 bases from V and 4 bases from J, leaving 10 bases between. This CDR3 region has 13 residues. The CDR3 region has the DNA TGTGCCAGCAGCCCACGAAGGGCAGATACGCAGTATTTT. Its protein product is CASSPRRADTQYF.

J is TRBJ2-1 and V is TRBV20-1; no definite D call. Germline lookup yields CDR1 DFQATT and CDR2 SNEGSKA (reference sequence). CDR3 length equals 10 residues. V lost 6 bases to trimming and J lost 6 bases, with 6 bases between them. In DNA form, the CDR3 reads TGCAGTGCCCTGGGCAATGAGCAGTTCTTC. Translated: CSALGNEQFF.

The chain has TRBV27 and TRBJ2-5; D may be TRBD2 (6 bases). Trimming took off 5 bases at V and 1 base at J, with 14 bases between the two ends. The CDR3 runs 15 residues. The germline gives CDR1 MNHEY, CDR2 SMNVEV (reference sequence). The CDR3 nucleotides are TGTGCCAGCAGTACGGGACTTCCTATCCAAGAGACCCAGTACTTC. It translates to CASSTGLPIQETQYF.

The chain employs TRBV20-1 and TRBJ2-7, with D possibly TRBD1 on 5 matching bases. Trimming took off 2 bases at V and 1 base at J, with 18 bases between the two ends. The germline V gene has CDR1 DFQATT and CDR2 SNEGSKA (reference sequence). This CDR3 is built from 16 residues. CDR3 residues: CSARPHPGRASYEQYF. The CDR3 coding sequence is TGCAGTGCTAGACCCCACCCAGGCAGGGCTTCCTACGAGCAGTACTTC.

The J gene is TRBJ2-1, the V gene TRBV30; TRBD2 is a possible D gene (5 bases). V gave up 5 bases and J gave up 5 bases, with 7 bases separating them. The CDR3 extends over 11 amino acids. Germline CDR1 is GTSNPN and CDR2 is SVGIG (reference sequence). The CDR3 spells CAWGLNNEQFF. The CDR3, as DNA: TGTGCCTGGGGACTTAACAATGAGCAGTTCTTC.

This chain uses TRBV11-2 with TRBJ2-1; D is undetermined. This CDR3 region has 15 residues. Trimming took 0 bases from V and 7 from J, leaving 13 bases between them. The germline V gene encodes CDR1 SGHAT and CDR2 FQNNGV. For the CDR3, the DNA is TGTGCCAGCAGCTTAGATATGACGGGTTGGAATGAGCAGTTCTTC. The encoded protein is CASSLDMTGWNEQFF.

The genes are TRBV19 and TRBJ2-3; TRBD2 matches 7 bases. The CDR3 covers 16 residues. Germline V gives CDR1 LNHDA, CDR2 SQIVND (reference sequence). The ends lost 1 base at V and 3 bases at J; junction bases unmatched: 7. The CDR3 DNA follows: TGTGCCAGTAGTATAGCCCCAGCGGGGATGACAGATACGCAGTATTTT. It encodes CASSIAPAGMTDTQYF.

V gene TRBV29-1 combines with J gene TRBJ2-5; D gene uncertain. The CDR3 is made up of 12 amino acids. Between the trimmed V and J ends, which lost 2 bases and 6 bases, there was a span of 10 bases. Germline assignment: CDR1 SQVTM and CDR2 ANQGSEA. CDR3 nucleotide sequence: TGCAGCGTTGAAACCCTATCGCAGACCCAGTACTTC. Translated, it gives CSVETLSQTQYF.